The clone carrying this TCR beta chain has just one count. The germline gives CDR1 MNHEY, CDR2 SVGAGI. The CDR3 runs to 16 residues. With V trimmed by 4 bases and J by 2 bases, 9 bases remained unmatched. The sample belongs to a study of cytomegalovirus exposure and HLA in healthy donors. The PCR made use of 60 Vbeta and 13 Jbeta primers. Profiling relied on immunoSEQ multiplex PCR, and the TCRdb table lists in-frame clones only, not all of them. Of about 180,000 clones listed, around 79% are singletons. The TCR originated in a woman aged 50 to 65 in good health and CMV-seronegative. The chain is built from TRBV6-5 and TRBJ2-7; the match to TRBD1 covers 9 bases. The source material was PBMCs. The CDR3 DNA follows: TGTGCCAGCAGTTTCCGGAGGACAGGGGAGCCCTACGAGCAGTACTTC. Translation gives CASSFRRTGEPYEQYF.